The clone carrying this TCR beta chain was picked up a small number of times. Its antigen is not known. Orbital computed tomography, thyroid ultrasound, serum thyroxine and TRAb, and clinical symptoms together informed the diagnoses. The blood sample dates from first hyperthyroidism diagnosis, preceding any ophthalmopathy symptoms. Fresh 10 ml peripheral blood yielded PBMCs. This record belongs to a study of T cells in Graves' hyperthyroidism and ophthalmopathy. Germline trimming cut 5 bases from V and 4 bases from J; bases unmatched to any gene: 6. Germline CDR1 reads SGHTA; CDR2 reads FQGNSA. The CDR3 is 15 amino acids. From RNA transcripts, TCR beta CDR3 regions were amplified. With the HTBI primer set, the TCR CDR3 went through a first round of RT-PCR. TCRdb itself ran the multiplex PCR reads through MiXCR, one entry per CDR3 protein. This table has 350,000 or so distinct CDR3 sequences, approximately 17% appearing once.

Points from the study as a whole: Expanded thyroid clonotypes (above 0.001) were mostly also found in blood.

The source is a woman aged 30 to 39 with Graves' hyperthyroidism that later progressed to Graves' ophthalmopathy. Sequencing used blood. V and J are TRBV7-2 and TRBJ1-1; 11 bases fit TRBD1. CDR3 DNA sequence: TGTGCCAGCAGCAAGGGGACAGGGGGGGGCACTGAAGCTTTCTTT. Residues: CASSKGTGGGTEAFF.